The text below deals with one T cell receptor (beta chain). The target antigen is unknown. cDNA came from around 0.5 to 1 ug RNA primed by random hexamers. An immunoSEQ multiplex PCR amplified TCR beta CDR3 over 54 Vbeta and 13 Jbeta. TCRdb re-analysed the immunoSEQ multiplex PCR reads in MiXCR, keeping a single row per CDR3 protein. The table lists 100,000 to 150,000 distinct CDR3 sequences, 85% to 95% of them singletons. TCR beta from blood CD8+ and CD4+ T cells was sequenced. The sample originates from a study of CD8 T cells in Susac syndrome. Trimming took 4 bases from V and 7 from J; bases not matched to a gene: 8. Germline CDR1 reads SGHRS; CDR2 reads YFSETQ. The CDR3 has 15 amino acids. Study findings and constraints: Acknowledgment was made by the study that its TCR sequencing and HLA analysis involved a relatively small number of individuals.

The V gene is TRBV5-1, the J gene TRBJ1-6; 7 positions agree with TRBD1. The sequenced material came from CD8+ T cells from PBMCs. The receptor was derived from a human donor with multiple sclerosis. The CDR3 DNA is TGCGCCAGCAGCCAAGGACAGGTCGGGAATTCACCCCTCCACTTT. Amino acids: CASSQGQVGNSPLHF.